This T cell receptor beta chain was profiled in a study of blood T cell repertoires in COVID-19. Study background: Samples representing acute and convalescent COVID-19 were sourced from the United States, Italy and Spain.

How the authors handled the data: Estimation of nucleated cell counts was performed using reference gene primer amplification. Here immunoSEQ multiplex PCR was the method, and the copy in TCRdb shows in-frame clones only, minus some. V and J calls plus clone size are reproduced from that table; the DNA served to infer D and trimming. The sample lists 200,000 or so clones, 85% occurring once. The V gene lost 8 bases and the J gene lost 4 bases, with 18 bases spanning the gap. Germline-derived CDR1 and CDR2 are MDHEN and SYDVKM. CDR3 length: 14 amino acids. This rearrangement joins TRBV28 to TRBJ2-7; tentatively, D is TRBD2 (6 bases). The sample taken for sequencing was peripheral blood. The TCR originated in a man aged 50 to 60 who had recovered from COVID-19. This CDR3 is CASQWAAGKYEQYF. DNA of the CDR3: TGTGCCAGCCAGTGGGCGGCGGGGAAGTACGAGCAGTACTTC.